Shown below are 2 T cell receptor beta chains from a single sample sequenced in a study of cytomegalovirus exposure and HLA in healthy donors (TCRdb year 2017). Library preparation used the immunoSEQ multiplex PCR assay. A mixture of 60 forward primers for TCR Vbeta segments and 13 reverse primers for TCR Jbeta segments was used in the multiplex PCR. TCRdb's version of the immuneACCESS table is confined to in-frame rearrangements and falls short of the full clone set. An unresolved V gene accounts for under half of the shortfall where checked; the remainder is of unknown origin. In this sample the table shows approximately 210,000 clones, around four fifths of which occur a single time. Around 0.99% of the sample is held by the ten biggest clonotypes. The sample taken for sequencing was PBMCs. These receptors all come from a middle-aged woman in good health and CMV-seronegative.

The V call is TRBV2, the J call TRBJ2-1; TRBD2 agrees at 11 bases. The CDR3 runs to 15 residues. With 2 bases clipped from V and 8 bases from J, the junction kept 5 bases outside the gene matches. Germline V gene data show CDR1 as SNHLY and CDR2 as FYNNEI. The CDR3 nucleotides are TGTGCCAGCAGTGAACTAGCGGGAGGATTTGATGAGCAGTTCTTC. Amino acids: CASSELAGGFDEQFF.

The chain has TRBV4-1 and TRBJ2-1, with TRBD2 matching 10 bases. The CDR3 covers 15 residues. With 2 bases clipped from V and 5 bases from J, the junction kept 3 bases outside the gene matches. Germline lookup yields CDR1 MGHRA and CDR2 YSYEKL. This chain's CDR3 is CASSQSGLADNEQFF. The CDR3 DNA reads TGCGCCAGCAGCCAAAGTGGACTAGCGGACAATGAGCAGTTCTTC.